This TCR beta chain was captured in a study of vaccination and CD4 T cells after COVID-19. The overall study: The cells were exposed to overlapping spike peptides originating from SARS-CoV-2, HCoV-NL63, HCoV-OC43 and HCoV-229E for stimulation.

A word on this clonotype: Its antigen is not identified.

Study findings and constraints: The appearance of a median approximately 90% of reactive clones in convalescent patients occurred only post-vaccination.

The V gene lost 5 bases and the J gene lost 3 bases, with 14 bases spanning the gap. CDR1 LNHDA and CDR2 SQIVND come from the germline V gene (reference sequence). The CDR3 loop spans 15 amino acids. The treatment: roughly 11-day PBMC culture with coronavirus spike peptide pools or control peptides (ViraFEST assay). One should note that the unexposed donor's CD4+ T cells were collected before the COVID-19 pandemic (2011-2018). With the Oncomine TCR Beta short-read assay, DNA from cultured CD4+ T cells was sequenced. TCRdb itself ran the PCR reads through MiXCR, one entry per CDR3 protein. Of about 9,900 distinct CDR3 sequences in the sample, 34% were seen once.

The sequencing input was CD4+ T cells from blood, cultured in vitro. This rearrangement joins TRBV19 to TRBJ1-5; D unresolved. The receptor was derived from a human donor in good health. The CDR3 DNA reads TGTGCCAGTAGTCCGGCGGAACACTCCAATCAGCCCCAGCATTTT. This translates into CASSPAEHSNQPQHF.